The next 26 T cell receptor beta chains were all read from a single sample in a study of TIL therapy for anti-PD-1-resistant metastatic lung cancer. Time point here: pre-treatment sample, taken before nivolumab and TIL therapy. This was the immunoSEQ v3 assay. The assay was immunoSEQ multiplex PCR, and TCRdb's table has in-frame clones only and misses some. The sample holds about 50,000 clones; 86% are singletons and the top ten take 5%. Here the sequenced sample was blood, taken at baseline. The source is a person between 25 and 80 years old with non-small cell lung cancer.

In this sample, this clone turned up once. V and J are TRBV5-1 and TRBJ1-2, with a possible D match to TRBD1 (6 bases). The CDR3 sequence is 14 residues long. Trimming shortened V by 4 bases and J by 4 bases, and 14 bases separated the two germline ends. The germline CDR1 and CDR2 sequences are SGHRS and YFSETQ. CDR3 coding DNA: TGCGCCAGCAGCCCTGGGACACCCTTCTATGGCTACACCTTC. Protein sequence: CASSPGTPFYGYTF.

By sample share, this clone is medium-sized. The rearrangement links TRBV19 to TRBJ1-2; D ambiguous. The ends were cut back, 5 bases at V and 7 bases at J, with 17 bases in the middle. Germline V gene lookup returns CDR1 LNHDA and CDR2 SQIVND (reference sequence). The CDR3 has 14 amino acids. The CDR3: CASSPPRGRGGYTF. The CDR3 DNA follows: TGTGCCAGTAGTCCACCCCGGGGTCGGGGTGGCTACACCTTC.

This chain uses TRBV7-9 with TRBJ2-2, with D perhaps TRBD2 (5 bases). Per the germline V gene, CDR1 is SEHNR and CDR2 is FQNEAQ (reference sequence). This CDR3 is built from 17 residues. V lost 6 bases and J 6 bases, leaving 23 bases between the germline ends. CDR3 sequence (DNA): TGTGCCAGCAGTAACCCCACGGGAATCCCCAGCCCCGGGGAGCTGTTTTTT. Amino acid sequence: CASSNPTGIPSPGELFF.

V is TRBV28 and J is TRBJ2-4; weak D call: TRBD1 (6 bases). This CDR3 has 15 residues. The germline CDR1 and CDR2 sequences are MDHEN and SYDVKM. Trimming shortened V by 7 bases and J by 0 bases, and 13 bases separated the two germline ends. The CDR3 region has the DNA TGTGCCAGCAATCCGGGACACAGAGCCAAAAACATTCAGTACTTC. Encoded protein: CASNPGHRAKNIQYF.

This rearrangement joins TRBV27 to TRBJ2-7; possibly TRBD1 for D (6 bases). The V gene lost 2 bases and the J gene lost 2 bases, with 13 bases spanning the gap. Germline CDR1 is MNHEY and CDR2 is SMNVEV (reference sequence). There are 15 residues in the CDR3. The CDR3 reads CASSLAGEDPYEQYF. DNA of the CDR3: TGTGCCAGCAGTTTAGCAGGGGAAGACCCCTACGAGCAGTACTTC.

The chain combines TRBV6-2 or TRBV6-3 with TRBJ2-7, with 8 bases lining up with TRBD2. This CDR3 has 17 amino acids. Germline CDR1 MNHEY, CDR2 SVGEGT. Trimming cost V 6 bases and J 0 bases; bases outside gene matches: 13. The CDR3, as DNA: TGTGCCAGCAGCCGCCGCTGGGGGCGGGGGGACTCCTACGAGCAGTACTTC. It encodes CASSRRWGRGDSYEQYF.

This clone was detected only once. V usage is TRBV6-5 and J usage is TRBJ1-4; 8 positions match TRBD1. The V gene's germline CDR1 is MNHEY and CDR2 SVGAGI. The junction had 3 bases not matched to a gene; V was cut back by 7 bases and J by 2 bases. CDR3 length: 14 residues. The CDR3 DNA reads TGTGCCAGCACAGGGGGCGCCACTAATGAAAAACTGTTTTTT. Translated, it gives CASTGGATNEKLFF.

This clone was seen a few times. Written as DNA, the CDR3 is TGTGCCAGCAGCAAGGGACAGGGTAATGGCTACACCTTC. Translated, it gives CASSKGQGNGYTF. This chain uses TRBV7-2 with TRBJ1-2, with TRBD1 matching over 9 bases. V trimming: 5 bases; J trimming: 6 bases; junction bases outside the gene matches: 4. The germline CDR1 and CDR2 sequences are SGHTA and FQGNSA. The CDR3 consists of 13 residues.

This chain links TRBV5-1 with TRBJ1-5, with D possibly matching TRBD1 (5 bases). Germline V gene data show CDR1 as SGHRS and CDR2 as YFSETQ. The CDR3 is 13 residues long. Trimming cost V 0 bases and J 9 bases, with 10 bases left between them. CDR3 loop: CASSLEDGGPQHF. CDR3 sequence (DNA): TGCGCCAGCAGCTTGGAGGATGGGGGGCCCCAGCATTTT.

The CDR3 here is CASSQPGQTTGELFF. The CDR3 bases are TGTGCCAGCAGCCAGCCGGGACAGACCACCGGGGAGCTGTTTTTT. The chain combines TRBV4-2 with TRBJ2-2; 7 positions match TRBD1. The V and J ends lost 3 bases and 4 bases, in that order; junction bases with no gene match: 5. Germline V gene data show CDR1 as LGHNA and CDR2 as YNFKEQ. This CDR3 contains 15 residues.

This chain connects TRBV24-1 to TRBJ2-5, with 11 bases fitting TRBD2. CDR1 and CDR2 (germline): KGHDR, SFDVKD. Losses at the gene ends were 10 bases for V and 4 bases for J; bases not matched to a gene: 7. CDR3 length: 14 amino acids. The CDR3 loop is CATATSGSLETQYF. For the CDR3, the DNA is TGTGCCACAGCAACTAGCGGGAGTTTAGAGACCCAGTACTTC.

Regarding this clone: The sample has other DNA sequences that encode this CDR3 too. The CDR3 bases are TGTGCCAGCAGCTTAAGACCAGAAGACGAGCAGTACTTC. It codes for CASSLRPEDEQYF. V and J are TRBV11-2 and TRBJ2-7; D gene unclear. The CDR3 has 13 amino acids. V was clipped by 2 bases and J by 5 bases, with 10 bases between them. Germline-derived CDR1 and CDR2 are SGHAT and FQNNGV.

This clone was seen just once. This rearrangement joins TRBV5-8 to TRBJ1-5, with 8 bases aligning to TRBD1. Per germline, CDR1 SGHTS and CDR2 YDEGEE. The CDR3 length is 16 residues. Unmatched junction bases numbered 5, after V lost 1 base and J lost 2 bases. The CDR3: CASSLQGAIGNQPQHF. CDR3 DNA: TGTGCCAGCAGCTTGCAGGGGGCTATTGGCAATCAGCCCCAGCATTTT.

This chain uses TRBV12-3 or TRBV12-4 with TRBJ1-1; no clear D. V gave up 2 bases and J gave up 8 bases, with 12 bases separating them. The CDR3 totals 13 residues. The CDR3 bases are TGTGCCAGCAGTTTAACTAGGGTACAAGAAGCTTTCTTT. The encoded protein is CASSLTRVQEAFF.

J is TRBJ2-7 and V is TRBV3-1 (or the pseudogene TRBV3-2); 8 bases fit TRBD1. The germline V gene encodes CDR1 LGHDT and CDR2 YNNKEL (reference sequence). The J segment lost 3 bases and the V segment lost 4 bases, leaving 5 bases of the junction unmatched. This CDR3 comprises 14 residues. The CDR3 nucleotides read TGTGCCAGCAGCCTAGGACAGGGAGGCTACGAGCAGTACTTC. It codes for CASSLGQGGYEQYF.

V is TRBV3-1 (or the pseudogene TRBV3-2) and J is TRBJ1-4; D gene uncertain. CDR3 length equals 17 residues. Germline CDR1 and CDR2: LGHDT and YNNKEL (reference sequence). V dropped 0 bases and J dropped 0 bases, with 11 bases sitting between them. The CDR3 bases are TGTGCCAGCAGCCAAGATTCGGGCAGCGCAACTAATGAAAAACTGTTTTTT. Translating it yields CASSQDSGSATNEKLFF.

This rearrangement joins TRBV7-9 to TRBJ2-7; D possibly corresponds to TRBD1 (6 bases). Germline lookup yields CDR1 SEHNR and CDR2 FQNEAQ (reference sequence). Between the trimmed V and J ends, which lost 5 bases and 0 bases, there was a span of 11 bases. This CDR3 contains 14 residues. CDR3 DNA sequence: TGTGCCAGCAGCCCGACAGGAACCTCCTACGAGCAGTACTTC. Protein: CASSPTGTSYEQYF.

The V call is TRBV5-1, the J call TRBJ1-4; D unresolved. Germline lookup yields CDR1 SGHRS and CDR2 YFSETQ. This CDR3 is built from 15 residues. Trimming removed 0 bases at V and 4 bases at J, with 10 bases between. Here the CDR3 DNA reads TGCGCCAGCAGCTTGGGGCAGGCGAGTAATGAAAAACTGTTTTTT. Protein: CASSLGQASNEKLFF.

The V gene is TRBV7-9, the J gene TRBJ2-1, with D possibly being TRBD1 or TRBD2 (5 bases each). V dropped 1 base and J dropped 6 bases, with 10 bases sitting between them. The CDR3 is 14 amino acids. Germline loops: CDR1 SEHNR, CDR2 FQNEAQ (reference sequence). CDR3 sequence: CASSLEYGTNEQFF. The CDR3 DNA sequence: TGTGCCAGCAGCTTAGAGTACGGGACCAATGAGCAGTTCTTC.

J is TRBJ2-1 and V is TRBV10-3; D not resolved. V shed 8 bases and J shed 0 bases, with 14 bases lying between them. Germline values: CDR1 ENHRY, CDR2 SYGVKD. The CDR3 is 15 residues long. The chain's CDR3 is CAISSRRGSYNEQFF. The CDR3 region has the DNA TGTGCCATCTCGTCGCGGCGTGGCTCCTACAATGAGCAGTTCTTC.

The chain carries TRBV7-2 and TRBJ1-3; perhaps TRBD1 as D (6 bases). From germline, CDR1 is SGHTA and CDR2 FQGNSA. V gave up 5 bases and J gave up 2 bases, with 7 bases separating them. The CDR3 sequence is 13 residues long. Written as DNA, the CDR3 is TGTGCCAGCAGCGGGACAACTGGAAACACCATATATTTT. Protein sequence: CASSGTTGNTIYF. The full variable domain, in which reference TRBV7-2 and TRBJ1-3 provide the parts outside the CDR3, is GAGVSQSPSNKVTEKGKDVELRCDPISGHTALYWYRQSLGQGLEFLIYFQGNSAPDKSGLPSDRFSAERTGGSVSTLTIQRTQQEDSAVYLCASSGTTGNTIYFGEGSWLTVV.

This clone occurred once. This chain joins TRBV28 and TRBJ2-1, with unresolved D. V lost 7 bases and J lost 0, with 16 bases in between. This CDR3 spans 16 amino acids. In germline, CDR1 is MDHEN, CDR2 SYDVKM. In nucleotides, the CDR3 is TGTGCCAGCACCCCGCTTTCGGGTAGCTCCTACAATGAGCAGTTCTTC. Amino acid sequence: CASTPLSGSSYNEQFF.

A remark on this clone: Other DNA sequences of this sample code for an identical CDR3. The gene calls are TRBV28 and TRBJ2-5; D is undetermined. This CDR3 is 11 amino acids long. Germline-derived CDR1 and CDR2 are MDHEN and SYDVKM. V shed 3 bases and J shed 4 bases, with 3 bases lying between them. DNA of the CDR3: TGTGCCAGCAGTTTGGGAGAGACCCAGTACTTC. Amino acid sequence: CASSLGETQYF.

The chain combines TRBV28 with TRBJ2-7, with D perhaps TRBD2 (5 bases). CDR3 length: 13 amino acids. The V end was cut by 3 bases, the J end by 0 bases, with 6 bases between. CDR1 is MDHEN and CDR2 is SYDVKM in the germline V gene. CDR3: CASSFGNSYEQYF. CDR3 coding DNA: TGTGCCAGCAGTTTCGGGAACTCCTACGAGCAGTACTTC.

By its share, this clone is medium-sized. The rearrangement links TRBV4-1 to TRBJ1-2; D is unclear. Germline V CDR1 and CDR2: MGHRA, YSYEKL. The CDR3 spans 15 residues. V lost 0 bases, J lost 4 bases, and 12 bases lay in between. DNA of the CDR3: TGCGCCAGCAGCCAAGAAGGGAAGGGATTCTATGGCTACACCTTC. Protein: CASSQEGKGFYGYTF.

CDR3 coding DNA: TGTGCCAGCAGTTACGACAGGGCTCATAACACCGGGGAGCTGTTTTTT. It encodes CASSYDRAHNTGELFF. This rearrangement joins TRBV27 to TRBJ2-2; 7 nucleotides line up with TRBD1. With 4 bases clipped from V and 2 bases from J, the junction kept 7 bases outside the gene matches. This CDR3 is built from 16 residues. Germline V CDR1 and CDR2: MNHEY, SMNVEV (reference sequence).